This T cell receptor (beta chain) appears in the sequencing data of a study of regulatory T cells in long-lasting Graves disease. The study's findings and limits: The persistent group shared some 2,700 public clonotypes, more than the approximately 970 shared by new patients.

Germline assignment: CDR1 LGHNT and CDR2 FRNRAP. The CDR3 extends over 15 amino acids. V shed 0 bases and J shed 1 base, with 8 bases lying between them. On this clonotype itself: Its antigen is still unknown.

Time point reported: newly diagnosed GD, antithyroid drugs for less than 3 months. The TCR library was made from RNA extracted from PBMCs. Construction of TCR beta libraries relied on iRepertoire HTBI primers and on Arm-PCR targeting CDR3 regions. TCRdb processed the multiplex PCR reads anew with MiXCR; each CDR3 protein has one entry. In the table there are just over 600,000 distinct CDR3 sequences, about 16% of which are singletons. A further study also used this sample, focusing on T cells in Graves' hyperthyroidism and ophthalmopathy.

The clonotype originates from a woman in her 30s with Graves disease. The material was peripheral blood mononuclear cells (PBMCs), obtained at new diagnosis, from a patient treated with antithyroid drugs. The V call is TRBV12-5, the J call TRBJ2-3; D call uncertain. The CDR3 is CASGLVPTGTDTQYF. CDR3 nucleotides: TGTGCTAGTGGTTTGGTACCTACTGGCACAGATACGCAGTATTTT.